A single sample is the source of the 8 T cell receptor beta chains below, sequenced in a study of cytomegalovirus exposure and HLA in healthy donors (dated by TCRdb to about 2017). Receptor libraries were prepared by the immunoSEQ multiplex PCR assay. For the multiplex PCR, a mixture combining 60 forward primers for TCR Vbeta segments and 13 reverse primers for TCR Jbeta segments was used. TCRdb limited this immuneACCESS table to in-frame rearrangements with V and J called. A share of clones is missing; checked studies link under half to unresolved V genes, and the rest is unexplained. This sample lists some 150,000 clones; 76% were detected once. About 1.8% of the sample comes from the top ten. Material: PBMCs. The source is a female donor in good health and CMV-seropositive.

This chain joins TRBV5-1 and TRBJ1-6, with 9 bases that match TRBD1. This CDR3 comprises 14 residues. Trimming at V came to 3 bases and at J to 8 bases, leaving 3 bases not matched to a gene. Germline V CDR1 and CDR2: SGHRS, YFSETQ. The chain's CDR3 is CASSWGQGDSPLHF. Written as DNA, the CDR3 is TGCGCCAGCAGCTGGGGACAGGGCGATTCACCCCTCCACTTT.

The V and J genes are TRBV20-1 and TRBJ2-1; weak D call: TRBD2 (5 bases). Trimming left V 6 bases short and J 4 bases short, with 7 bases between. The CDR3 runs 11 residues. Germline CDR1 is DFQATT and CDR2 is SNEGSKA (reference sequence). This CDR3 is CSALAYNEQFF. CDR3 coding DNA: TGCAGTGCGCTAGCATACAATGAGCAGTTCTTC.

The rearrangement links TRBV14 to TRBJ1-2; D is perhaps TRBD1 (6 bases). Per germline, CDR1 SGHDN and CDR2 FVKESK. V lost 4 bases, J lost 5 bases, and 23 bases lay in between. This CDR3 contains 17 residues. CDR3 in amino acids: CASSPRPYGGPRYGYTF. The CDR3 coding sequence is TGTGCCAGCAGCCCAAGACCCTACGGGGGGCCTCGTTATGGCTACACCTTC.

This sequence joins TRBV7-9 and TRBJ2-7; weak D call: TRBD2 (6 bases). The germline CDR1 and CDR2 sequences are SEHNR and FQNEAQ (reference sequence). V was cut by 6 bases and J by 2 bases, with 14 bases left in between. The CDR3 is made up of 14 amino acids. This chain's CDR3 is CASSAGLQTYEQYF. The CDR3 DNA is TGTGCCAGCAGTGCCGGACTACAAACCTACGAGCAGTACTTC. Complete variable domain (other parts from reference TRBV7-9 and TRBJ2-7): DTGVSQNPRHKITKRGQNVTFRCDPISEHNRLYWYRQTLGQGPEFLTYFQNEAQLEKSRLLSDRFSAERPKGSFSTLEIQRTEQGDSAMYLCASSAGLQTYEQYFGPGTRLTVT.

This clone was picked up a small number of times. V and J are TRBV30 and TRBJ2-3; no definite D call. Looked up from germline, CDR1 is GTSNPN and CDR2 is SVGIG (reference sequence). The V end lost 0 bases, the J end lost 0 bases, and 10 bases lay between the germline ends. This CDR3 region has 15 residues. This CDR3 reads CAWSVRESSTDTQYF. CDR3 nucleotides: TGTGCCTGGAGTGTACGCGAATCTAGCACAGATACGCAGTATTTT.

The rearrangement links TRBV6-5 to TRBJ2-2; TRBD2 agrees at 7 bases. Germline V gene data show CDR1 as MNHEY and CDR2 as SVGAGI. Trimming removed 6 bases from V and 2 bases from J; junction bases left unmatched: 6. The CDR3 spans 15 residues. CDR3 amino acids: CASSLLAPNTGELFF. DNA of the CDR3: TGTGCCAGCAGCTTACTAGCGCCCAACACCGGGGAGCTGTTTTTT.

The chain carries TRBV11-2 and TRBJ1-1, with TRBD1 matching 7 bases. Per germline, CDR1 SGHAT and CDR2 FQNNGV. The trim removed 4 bases at V and 3 bases at J, leaving 11 bases unmatched. The length of the CDR3 is 16 residues. In DNA, the CDR3 is TGTGCCAGCAGCTCCCGAGGGGCAGGGGGTTACACTGAAGCTTTCTTT. Translated, it gives CASSSRGAGGYTEAFF.

The genes are TRBV15 and TRBJ2-7, with D unresolved. CDR1 and CDR2 from the germline V gene are LNHNV and YYDKDF (reference sequence). CDR3 length: 14 residues. The V and J ends lost 1 base and 3 bases respectively, with 10 bases between them. The CDR3 DNA follows: TGTGCCACCAGCAGAGTAGCCGACCTCTACGAGCAGTACTTC. It specifies CATSRVADLYEQYF.